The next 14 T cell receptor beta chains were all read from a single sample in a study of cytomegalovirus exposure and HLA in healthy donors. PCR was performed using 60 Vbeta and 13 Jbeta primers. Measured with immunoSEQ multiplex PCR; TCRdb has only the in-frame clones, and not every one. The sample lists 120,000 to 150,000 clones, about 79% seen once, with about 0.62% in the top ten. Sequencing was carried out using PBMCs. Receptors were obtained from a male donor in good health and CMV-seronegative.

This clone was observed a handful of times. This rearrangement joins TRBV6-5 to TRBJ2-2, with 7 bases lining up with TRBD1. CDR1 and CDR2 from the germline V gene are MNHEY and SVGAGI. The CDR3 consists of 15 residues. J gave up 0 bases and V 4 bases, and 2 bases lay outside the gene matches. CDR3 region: CASSSGQTNTGELFF. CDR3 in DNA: TGTGCCAGCAGTTCGGGACAGACGAACACCGGGGAGCTGTTTTTT.

The CDR3 spells CASSVTGTTNEKLFF. The DNA for the CDR3 is TGTGCCAGTAGTGTAACCGGGACAACTAATGAAAAACTGTTTTTT. The chain couples TRBV19 to TRBJ1-4; D call uncertain. The CDR3 is 15 amino acids. V dropped 5 bases and J dropped 0 bases, with 10 bases sitting between them. CDR1 is LNHDA and CDR2 is SQIVND in the germline V gene (reference sequence).

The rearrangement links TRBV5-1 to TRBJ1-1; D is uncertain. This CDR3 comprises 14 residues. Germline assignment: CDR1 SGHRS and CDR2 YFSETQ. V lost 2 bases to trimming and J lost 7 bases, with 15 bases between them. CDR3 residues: CASSLIGNRDEAFF. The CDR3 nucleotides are TGCGCCAGCAGCTTAATTGGAAACAGAGATGAAGCTTTCTTT.

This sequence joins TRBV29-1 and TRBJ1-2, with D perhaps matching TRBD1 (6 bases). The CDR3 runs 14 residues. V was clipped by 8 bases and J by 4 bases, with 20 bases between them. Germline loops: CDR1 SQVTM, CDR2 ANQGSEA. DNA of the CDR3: TGCAGCATAGCCACAGGGCTCGGTCTCTATGGCTACACCTTC. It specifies CSIATGLGLYGYTF.

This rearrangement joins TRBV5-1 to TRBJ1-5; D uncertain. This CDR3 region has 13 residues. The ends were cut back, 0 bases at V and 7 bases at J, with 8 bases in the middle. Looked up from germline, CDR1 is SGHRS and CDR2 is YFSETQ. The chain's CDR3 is CASSLGGGQPQHF. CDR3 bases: TGCGCCAGCAGCTTGGGAGGAGGACAGCCCCAGCATTTT.

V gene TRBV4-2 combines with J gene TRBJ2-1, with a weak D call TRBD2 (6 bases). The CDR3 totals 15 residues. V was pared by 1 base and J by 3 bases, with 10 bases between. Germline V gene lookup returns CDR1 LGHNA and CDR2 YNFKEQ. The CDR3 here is CASSQAPGLYNEQFF. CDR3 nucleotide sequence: TGTGCCAGCAGCCAAGCGCCGGGACTCTACAATGAGCAGTTCTTC.

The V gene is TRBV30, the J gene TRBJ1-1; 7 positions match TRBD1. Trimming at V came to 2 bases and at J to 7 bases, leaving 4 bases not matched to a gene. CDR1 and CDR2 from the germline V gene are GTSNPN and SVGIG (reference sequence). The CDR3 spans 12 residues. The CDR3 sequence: CAWSLRTGEAFF. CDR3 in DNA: TGTGCCTGGAGTCTCCGGACAGGTGAAGCTTTCTTT.

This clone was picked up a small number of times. The DNA of the CDR3 is TGTGCCAGCAGCTATGACATGAACACTGAAGCTTTCTTT. Its protein product is CASSYDMNTEAFF. The rearrangement uses TRBV5-4 and TRBJ1-1; D is ambiguous. This CDR3 spans 13 amino acids. The V end was cut by 3 bases, the J end by 0 bases, with 6 bases between. Germline V gene sequence: CDR1 SGHNT, CDR2 YYREEE (reference sequence).

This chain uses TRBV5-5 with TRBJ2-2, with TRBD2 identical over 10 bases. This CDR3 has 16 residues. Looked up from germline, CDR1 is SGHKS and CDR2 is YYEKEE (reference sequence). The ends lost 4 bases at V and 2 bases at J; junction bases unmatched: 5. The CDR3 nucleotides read TGTGCCAGCAGCGCAGGACTAGCGGTTAACACCGGGGAGCTGTTTTTT. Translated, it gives CASSAGLAVNTGELFF.

The CDR3 is CASSFGPRGNQPQHF. CDR3 in DNA: TGTGCCAGCAGTTTTGGGCCCAGAGGCAATCAGCCCCAGCATTTT. This chain joins TRBV27 and TRBJ1-5; the D is unclear. This CDR3 has 15 amino acids. The germline V gene encodes CDR1 MNHEY and CDR2 SMNVEV (reference sequence). The V gene lost 3 bases and the J gene lost 2 bases, with 11 bases spanning the gap.

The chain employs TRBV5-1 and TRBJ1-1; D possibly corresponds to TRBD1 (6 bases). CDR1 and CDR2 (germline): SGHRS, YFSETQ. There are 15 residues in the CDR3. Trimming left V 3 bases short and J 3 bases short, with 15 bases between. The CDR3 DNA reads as TGCGCCAGCAGCTGGGGGCAGGGATCTGACACTGAAGCTTTCTTT. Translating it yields CASSWGQGSDTEAFF.

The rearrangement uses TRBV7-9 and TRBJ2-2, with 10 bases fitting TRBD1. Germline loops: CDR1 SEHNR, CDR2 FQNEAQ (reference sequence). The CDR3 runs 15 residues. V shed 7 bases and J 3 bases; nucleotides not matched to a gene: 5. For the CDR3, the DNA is TGTGCCAGCATGCGGGACAGGGGCTACACCGGGGAGCTGTTTTTT. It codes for CASMRDRGYTGELFF.

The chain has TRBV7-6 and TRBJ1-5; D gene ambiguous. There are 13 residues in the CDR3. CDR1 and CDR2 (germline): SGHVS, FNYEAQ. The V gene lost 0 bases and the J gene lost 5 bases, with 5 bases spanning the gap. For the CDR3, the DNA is TGTGCCAGCAGCTTAGCATCGGATCAGCCCCAGCATTTT. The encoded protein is CASSLASDQPQHF.

The CDR3 loop is CASSLVPGQGAWGVSNEQFF. The DNA of the CDR3 is TGCGCCAGCAGCTTGGTCCCGGGACAGGGGGCTTGGGGGGTGAGCAATGAGCAGTTCTTC. The rearrangement uses TRBV5-1 and TRBJ2-1, with 12 bases that match TRBD1. The germline CDR1 and CDR2 sequences are SGHRS and YFSETQ. The junction had 16 bases not matched to a gene; V was cut back by 0 bases and J by 6 bases. The CDR3 runs to 20 residues. The variable domain in full, completed from reference TRBV5-1 and TRBJ2-1, reads KAGVTQTPRYLIKTRGQQVTLSCSPISGHRSVSWYQQTPGQGLQFLFEYFSETQRNKGNFPGRFSGRQFSNSRSEMNVSTLELGDSALYLCASSLVPGQGAWGVSNEQFFGPGTRLTVL.